These 23 T cell receptor beta chains were sequenced from one sample in a study of blood T cell repertoires in COVID-19. Profiled with immunoSEQ multiplex PCR; TCRdb holds only in-frame clones, not every one. The repertoire includes some 49,000 clones, roughly nine tenths of them detected once, and roughly 20% sits in the top ten. The sequenced sample consisted of peripheral blood. The receptors were gathered from a man aged 70-80 years with active COVID-19.

This chain uses TRBV18 with TRBJ2-7, with D maybe TRBD2 (6 bases). Trimming left V 3 bases short and J 5 bases short, with 17 bases between. Germline lookup yields CDR1 KGHSH and CDR2 LQKENI. This CDR3 region has 15 residues. CDR3 sequence: CASSPGTRSGHEQYF. The CDR3 DNA is TGTGCCAGCTCACCGGGGACTCGGAGCGGGCACGAGCAGTACTTC.

This chain links TRBV18 with TRBJ1-4, with 9 bases fitting TRBD1. Trimming removed 8 bases from V and 5 bases from J; junction bases left unmatched: 3. Germline CDR1 and CDR2: KGHSH and LQKENI. The CDR3 has 13 amino acids. DNA for the CDR3: TGTGCCAGCAACAGGGGGCTAAATGAAAAACTGTTTTTT. Its translation: CASNRGLNEKLFF.

This chain uses TRBV7-3 with TRBJ1-1, with a possible D match to TRBD1 (5 bases). The CDR3 contains 14 residues. V lost 2 bases and J 0 bases, leaving 7 bases between the germline ends. CDR1 is SGHTA, CDR2 FQGTGA, per germline. Here the CDR3 DNA reads TGTGCCAGCAGCTTAGTCAGGGTGAACACTGAAGCTTTCTTT. As protein: CASSLVRVNTEAFF.

The V gene is TRBV18, the J gene TRBJ2-2, with D possibly TRBD2 on 6 matching bases. The ends were cut back, 6 bases at V and 0 bases at J, with 8 bases in the middle. Germline CDR1 is KGHSH and CDR2 is LQKENI. CDR3 length: 14 amino acids. DNA for the CDR3: TGTGCCAGCTCGGGCGGGGCGAACACCGGGGAGCTGTTTTTT. As protein: CASSGGANTGELFF.

The rearrangement links TRBV28 to TRBJ2-7; the D gene is possibly TRBD2 (5 bases). V lost 6 bases and J 9 bases, leaving 18 bases between the germline ends. Per germline, CDR1 MDHEN and CDR2 SYDVKM. The CDR3 loop spans 13 amino acids. CDR3 sequence reads: CASSQAGPRGQYF. CDR3 DNA: TGTGCCAGCAGCCAAGCAGGTCCCCGGGGGCAGTACTTC. Combining the CDR3 with reference TRBV28 and TRBJ2-7 gives the whole variable domain DVKVTQSSRYLVKRTGEKVFLECVQDMDHENMFWYRQDPGLGLRLIYFSYDVKMKEKGDIPEGYSVSREKKERFSLILESASTNQTSMYLCASSQAGPRGQYFGPGTRLTVT.

Regarding this clone: Mismatch with germline at one junction end may stem from a read error. The chain combines TRBV28 with TRBJ1-4, with 9 bases matching TRBD1. Germline V CDR1 and CDR2: MDHEN, SYDVKM. The CDR3 covers 13 residues. The CDR3 sequence: CAGGTGINEKLFF. The CDR3 coding sequence is TGTGCCGGGGGGACAGGGATTAATGAAAAGCTGTTTTTT.

This chain joins TRBV28 and TRBJ2-7, with 14 positions matching TRBD2. CDR1 is MDHEN and CDR2 is SYDVKM in the germline V gene. V was pared by 5 bases and J by 3 bases, with 15 bases of the junction left unmatched. CDR3 size: 19 residues. The CDR3 loop is CASSETLGGTSGGYYEQYF. The CDR3 nucleotides read TGTGCCAGCAGTGAAACTCTGGGCGGGACTAGCGGGGGTTACTACGAGCAGTACTTC.

The chain links TRBV7-8 to TRBJ2-7; D remains ambiguous. V was trimmed by 5 bases and J by 5 bases, leaving 7 bases between them. The germline CDR1 and CDR2 sequences are SGHVS and FQNEAQ. CDR3 length equals 11 residues. The CDR3 loop is CASSPGHEQYF. As DNA, the CDR3 is TGTGCCAGCAGCCCTGGGCACGAGCAGTACTTC.

V and J are TRBV7-3 and TRBJ2-7, with 8 bases lining up with TRBD2. The V gene end was trimmed by 3 bases and the J gene end by 2 bases; junction bases not matched to a gene: 6. Germline V gene sequence: CDR1 SGHTA, CDR2 FQGTGA. The CDR3 runs to 15 residues. CDR3 sequence (DNA): TGTGCCAGCAGCTTGGGACTAGTTGTTCCCTACGAGCAGTACTTC. It yields the protein CASSLGLVVPYEQYF.

J is TRBJ2-7 and V is TRBV19, with TRBD1 matching over 7 bases. The CDR3 spans 14 residues. The germline CDR1 and CDR2 sequences are LNHDA and SQIVND (reference sequence). V dropped 6 bases and J dropped 4; count of bases not matched to a gene: 9. The CDR3 DNA reads TGTGCCAGTAGAGGTGTGGGACAGAGGTACGAGCAGTACTTC. Its protein is CASRGVGQRYEQYF.

This chain joins TRBV5-1 and TRBJ2-7; 7 bases match TRBD2. Per germline, CDR1 SGHRS and CDR2 YFSETQ. Losses at the gene ends were 1 base for V and 6 bases for J; bases not matched to a gene: 10. The CDR3 runs 15 residues. This CDR3 reads CASSLSRLSGVEQYF. The CDR3 nucleotides read TGCGCCAGCAGCTTGAGTCGCCTAAGCGGGGTCGAGCAGTACTTC.

V is TRBV27 and J is TRBJ1-5; TRBD1 might be the D (6 bases). Trimming left V 7 bases short and J 1 base short, with 14 bases between. CDR3 length equals 15 residues. CDR1 is MNHEY and CDR2 is SMNVEV in the germline V gene (reference sequence). In DNA form, the CDR3 reads TGTGCCAGCAACATACAGGGAGGGAGCAATCAGCCCCAGCATTTT. This gives the protein CASNIQGGSNQPQHF.

The V gene is TRBV7-2, the J gene TRBJ1-5; unclear D gene. V lost 2 bases and J 6 bases, leaving 11 bases between the germline ends. Germline values: CDR1 SGHTA, CDR2 FQGNSA. The CDR3 covers 14 residues. The chain's CDR3 is CASSLSQRSQPQHF. The CDR3 DNA follows: TGTGCCAGCAGCTTATCTCAGCGGAGTCAGCCCCAGCATTTT.

V and J are TRBV7-9 and TRBJ2-1; 7 bases align to TRBD2. The germline gives CDR1 SEHNR, CDR2 FQNEAQ (reference sequence). The CDR3 length is 15 residues. Trimming removed 2 bases from V and 4 bases from J; junction bases left unmatched: 5. The chain's CDR3 is CASSLPSGVYNEQFF. The CDR3 DNA sequence: TGTGCCAGCAGCTTACCTAGCGGAGTTTACAATGAGCAGTTCTTC.

The chain has TRBV5-8 and TRBJ2-7, with 8 positions matching TRBD1. Looked up from germline, CDR1 is SGHTS and CDR2 is YDEGEE. The CDR3 has 13 amino acids. The V and J ends lost 5 bases and 3 bases, in that order; junction bases with no gene match: 4. The CDR3 DNA follows: TGTGCCAGCAGTGAGGACAGGGTCTACGAGCAGTACTTC. Protein: CASSEDRVYEQYF.

The chain has TRBV6-5 and TRBJ2-1; tentative D call: TRBD2 (7 bases). This CDR3 contains 14 residues. V was shortened by 2 bases and J by 5 bases, with 10 bases between the two germline ends. From germline, CDR1 is MNHEY and CDR2 SVGAGI. The CDR3 here is CASSYRGAHNEQFF. CDR3 DNA: TGTGCCAGCAGTTACCGGGGGGCACACAATGAGCAGTTCTTC.

The gene calls are TRBV28 and TRBJ2-7, with D maybe TRBD2 (6 bases). Trimming took off 10 bases at V and 0 bases at J, with 16 bases between the two ends. CDR3 length: 14 residues. The germline gives CDR1 MDHEN, CDR2 SYDVKM. CDR3 protein: CATLPSGGSYEQYF. The CDR3 DNA sequence: TGTGCCACTTTACCATCCGGGGGCTCCTACGAGCAGTACTTC.

V is TRBV6-2 or TRBV6-3 and J is TRBJ2-1, with 8 bases fitting TRBD2. Germline V gene data show CDR1 as MNHEY and CDR2 as SVGEGT. This CDR3 is built from 14 residues. V shed 7 bases, J shed 4 bases, and the junction held 6 bases outside the gene matches. The CDR3 coding sequence is TGTGCCAGCACCCCGGGGGGGGATTACAATGAGCAGTTCTTC. This gives the protein CASTPGGDYNEQFF.

CDR3 residues: CASSLVALTYNEQFF. Written as DNA, the CDR3 is TGTGCCAGCAGCTTAGTTGCGTTGACTTACAATGAGCAGTTCTTC. The rearrangement links TRBV11-2 to TRBJ2-1; D is ambiguous. The CDR3 contains 15 residues. Trimming removed 1 base at V and 4 bases at J, with 11 bases between. CDR1 and CDR2 (germline): SGHAT, FQNNGV.

V is TRBV30 and J is TRBJ2-1, with 12 bases fitting TRBD2. After removal of 1 base from V and 6 bases from J, the junction contained 1 base not matched to a gene. This CDR3 is built from 14 residues. Germline V gene data show CDR1 as GTSNPN and CDR2 as SVGIG (reference sequence). The CDR3 sequence: CAWSGLAGVNEQFF. CDR3 coding DNA: TGTGCCTGGAGTGGACTAGCGGGAGTCAATGAGCAGTTCTTC.

CDR3 bases: TGTGCCAGCAACGACGGGGGTAATGAAAAACTGTTTTTT. It yields the protein CASNDGGNEKLFF. This chain joins TRBV5-4 and TRBJ1-4, with a tentative D call TRBD1 (5 bases). V was clipped by 6 bases and J by 4 bases, with 10 bases between them. The CDR3 consists of 13 residues. From germline, CDR1 is SGHNT and CDR2 YYREEE (reference sequence).

The V and J genes are TRBV3-1 (or the pseudogene TRBV3-2) and TRBJ1-1; 8 bases line up with TRBD1. The CDR3 consists of 13 residues. The V gene's germline CDR1 is LGHDT and CDR2 YNNKEL (reference sequence). Trimming cost V 4 bases and J 6 bases; bases outside gene matches: 4. CDR3 bases: TGTGCCAGCAGCCGCACAGGGGGAGCTGAAGCTTTCTTT. Its translation is CASSRTGGAEAFF.

This rearrangement joins TRBV7-9 to TRBJ2-1; D remains ambiguous. The CDR3 spans 11 residues. The V and J ends lost 1 base and 8 bases respectively, with 3 bases between them. Germline assignment: CDR1 SEHNR and CDR2 FQNEAQ (reference sequence). The CDR3 nucleotides are TGTGCCAGCAGCTTAGTAGATGAGCAGTTCTTC. Protein sequence: CASSLVDEQFF.